A few counts support the clone carrying this T cell receptor (beta chain). The sample originates from a study of T cells in Graves' hyperthyroidism and ophthalmopathy. CDR1 and CDR2 (germline): GTSNPN, SVGIG (reference sequence). V dropped 0 bases and J dropped 0 bases, with 16 bases sitting between them. The CDR3 totals 17 residues. There were TCR beta CDR3 regions amplified from RNA transcripts. Carried out on the TCR CDR3, a first-round RT-PCR used the HTBI primer set. MiXCR, run by TCRdb on the multiplex PCR reads, gives a single entry per CDR3 protein. Of approximately 690,000 distinct CDR3 sequences in the sample, around 20% are singletons; the top ten hold under 35%.

The sample taken for sequencing was blood. The chain couples TRBV30 to TRBJ2-3; D gene uncertain. The TCR comes from a man aged 25-40 years with Graves' ophthalmopathy. The CDR3 spells CAWSVHSGRSSTDTQYF. The DNA for the CDR3 is TGTGCCTGGAGTGTACATTCTGGGCGGAGCAGCACAGATACGCAGTATTTT.